These T cell receptor beta chains were read from a single sample in a study of memory CD4+ T cells and cytomegalovirus serostatus. Clones were read by immunoSEQ multiplex PCR, and TCRdb kept only the in-frame ones, dropping some. The sample contains about 75,000 clones, around 80% of which appear only once. The sequencing input was memory CD4+ T cells from blood. All receptors derive from an adult in good health and CMV-seropositive. Each CDR3 is given with its conserved first and last residue. The D gene is left open where the match is weak. Clone size is not always given. Where it is, it says once, few, many or a class for expanded clones.

J gene,clone size,D gene,V gene,CDR3 length,CDR3 protein,CDR3 DNA
TRBJ2-2,.,.,TRBV7-2,15,CASSFSLPNTGELFF,TGTGCCAGCAGCTTCTCACTGCCGAACACCGGGGAGCTGTTTTTT
TRBJ1-5,.,TRBD1,TRBV4-2,14,CASSQDRGDQPQHF,TGTGCCAGCAGCCAAGACAGGGGGGATCAGCCCCAGCATTTT
TRBJ1-5,.,.,TRBV19,16,CASSSGAGTVNQPQHF,TGTGCCAGTAGTTCGGGGGCCGGGACGGTGAATCAGCCCCAGCATTTT
TRBJ1-6,few,.,TRBV6-5,13,CATGPGRNSPLHF,TGTGCCACTGGGCCGGGTAGAAATTCACCCCTCCACTTT
TRBJ1-2,.,TRBD1,TRBV6-1,15,CASSGRTGARDGYTF,TGTGCCAGCAGTGGACGGACAGGCGCCAGGGATGGCTACACCTTC
TRBJ2-5,.,.,TRBV2,11,CASNREETQYF,TGTGCCAGCAACAGGGAGGAGACCCAGTACTTC
TRBJ1-1,once,.,TRBV15,12,CATSNRYTEAFF,TGTGCCACCAGCAACCGCTACACTGAAGCTTTCTTT
TRBJ2-3,.,.,TRBV10-2,13,CASRDSSTDTQYF,TGCGCCAGCAGGGATTCTAGCACAGATACGCAGTATTTT
TRBJ2-1,.,TRBD1,TRBV2,14,CASTPGQGANEQFF,TGTGCCAGCACTCCGGGACAGGGGGCGAATGAGCAGTTCTTC
TRBJ1-2,few,.,TRBV5-4,13,CASSLAGDNGYTF,TGTGCCAGCAGCTTGGCAGGGGATAATGGCTACACCTTC
TRBJ1-1,.,.,TRBV30,13,CAWSVGLNTEAFF,TGTGCCTGGAGTGTTGGACTGAACACTGAAGCTTTCTTT
TRBJ2-5,.,TRBD2,TRBV30,13,CAWLAGKQETQYF,TGTGCCTGGCTAGCGGGTAAACAAGAGACCCAGTACTTC
TRBJ2-2,.,.,TRBV7-2,15,CASSPLRGGSGELFF,TGTGCCAGCAGCCCCTTGAGGGGCGGGTCCGGGGAGCTGTTTTTT
TRBJ1-1,.,.,TRBV2,12,CAGSDRNTEAFF,TGTGCCGGATCGGACCGGAACACTGAAGCTTTCTTT
TRBJ1-1,.,.,TRBV29-1,13,CNGQASRDTEAFF,TGCAACGGGCAAGCGTCCAGGGACACTGAAGCTTTCTTT
TRBJ1-5,.,.,TRBV28,12,CASTLRSQPQHF,TGTGCCAGCACCTTGAGGAGTCAGCCCCAGCATTTT
TRBJ2-7,.,.,TRBV28,15,CASSLPGTVNYEQYF,TGTGCCAGCAGTTTGCCTGGGACCGTGAACTACGAGCAGTACTTC
TRBJ1-2,once,.,TRBV5-6,16,CASSLSGTGGLYGYTF,TGTGCCAGCAGCTTGAGCGGAACAGGAGGGTTATATGGCTACACCTTC
TRBJ2-5,few,TRBD2,TRBV19,13,CASSWTSRETQYF,TGTGCCAGTAGTTGGACTAGCAGGGAGACCCAGTACTTC
TRBJ1-2,.,.,TRBV19,14,CASSIPGRVGGYTF,TGTGCCAGTAGTATCCCCGGGAGGGTAGGCGGCTACACCTTC
TRBJ1-2,.,TRBD1,TRBV7-2,16,CASSLALPGQGYGYTF,TGTGCCAGCAGCTTAGCCCTACCTGGACAGGGCTATGGCTACACCTTC
TRBJ2-7,.,TRBD1,TRBV9,14,CASSGGQVAYEQYF,TGTGCCAGCAGCGGCGGACAGGTAGCCTACGAGCAGTACTTC